Listed here are 16 T cell receptor beta chains from one sample, sequenced in a study of T cell changes during pregnancy in multiple sclerosis. Measured with immunoSEQ multiplex PCR; TCRdb has only the in-frame clones, and not every one. The sample carries about 68,000 clones, 92% recorded once. The sample was peripheral blood, taken in the second trimester of pregnancy. The receptor source for this set is a female donor in good health, enrolled as a control in a pregnancy study.

The chain recombines TRBV2 with TRBJ2-6; D unresolved. The ends were cut back, 7 bases at V and 0 bases at J, with 10 bases in the middle. Germline V gives CDR1 SNHLY, CDR2 FYNNEI. The length of the CDR3 is 15 residues. Here the CDR3 reads CASTPSISGANVLTF. The CDR3 DNA sequence: TGTGCCAGCACGCCATCTATCTCTGGGGCCAACGTCCTGACTTTC.

This clone was seen only once. This chain joins TRBV28 and TRBJ2-1; D perhaps matches TRBD2 (5 bases). Trimming took off 5 bases at V and 0 bases at J, with 14 bases between the two ends. This CDR3 has 16 amino acids. Per the germline V gene, CDR1 is MDHEN and CDR2 is SYDVKM. The CDR3 spells CASSPGRESSYNEQFF. In nucleotides, the CDR3 is TGTGCCAGCAGTCCAGGACGGGAAAGCTCCTACAATGAGCAGTTCTTC.

The CDR3 DNA reads as TGTGCCAGCAGTTTCACTATCACAGGGGGCAATGAGCAGTTCTTC. It codes for CASSFTITGGNEQFF. This chain connects TRBV6-5 to TRBJ2-1; 8 bases match TRBD1. Per the germline V gene, CDR1 is MNHEY and CDR2 is SVGAGI. The junction had 8 bases not matched to a gene; V was cut back by 4 bases and J by 6 bases. The CDR3 contains 15 residues.

This chain joins TRBV29-1 and TRBJ2-6; the match to TRBD2 covers 7 bases. The CDR3 sequence is 15 residues long. V shed 1 base and J 2 bases; nucleotides not matched to a gene: 2. Germline CDR1 is SQVTM and CDR2 is ANQGSEA. The CDR3 protein is CSVEGEGAGANVLTF. CDR3 in DNA: TGCAGCGTTGAAGGGGAGGGCGCTGGGGCCAACGTCCTGACTTTC.

This chain uses TRBV27 with TRBJ1-5; D might be TRBD1 (6 bases). CDR3 length: 14 residues. Trimming pared 0 bases from V and 7 bases from J, leaving 10 bases between. In germline, CDR1 is MNHEY, CDR2 SMNVEV (reference sequence). CDR3 amino acids: CASSLSRQGQPQHF. CDR3 DNA: TGTGCCAGCAGTTTATCCCGCCAGGGGCAGCCCCAGCATTTT.

The chain uses TRBV5-1 and TRBJ2-1; possible D gene TRBD1, 6 bases. The CDR3 runs 14 residues. Germline lookup yields CDR1 SGHRS and CDR2 YFSETQ. V was shortened by 3 bases and J by 8 bases, with 15 bases between the two germline ends. Written as DNA, the CDR3 is TGCGCCAGCAGCTCCTGGGGGCAGATCGATGAGCAGTTCTTC. It specifies CASSSWGQIDEQFF.

This clone was found once. The chain employs TRBV7-9 and TRBJ1-2; D possibly corresponds to TRBD1 (6 bases). This CDR3 contains 13 residues. Per the germline V gene, CDR1 is SEHNR and CDR2 is FQNEAQ (reference sequence). V lost 5 bases to trimming and J lost 2 bases, with 9 bases between them. This chain's CDR3 is CASSVDRNYGYTF. The CDR3 DNA reads as TGTGCCAGCAGCGTTGACAGGAACTATGGCTACACCTTC.

This chain connects TRBV7-9 to TRBJ2-7; 7 positions agree with TRBD1. CDR1 is SEHNR, CDR2 FQNEAQ, per germline (reference sequence). V trimming: 8 bases; J trimming: 3 bases; junction bases outside the gene matches: 7. This CDR3 spans 13 amino acids. CDR3 region: CASGGQTLYEQYF. The CDR3, as DNA: TGTGCCAGCGGGGGACAGACCCTCTACGAGCAGTACTTC.

The chain has TRBV21-1 and TRBJ2-1; the table calls TRBD2, which could not be checked here. TRBV21-1 is an annotated pseudogene. The CDR3 has 10 amino acids. CDR3 in DNA: TGTGCCAGCAGCGGGGGGGGTCGGTTCTTC. The encoded protein is CASSGGGRFF.

The chain joins TRBV7-6 to TRBJ2-2; no clear D. Looked up from germline, CDR1 is SGHVS and CDR2 is FNYEAQ. Trimming took off 1 base at V and 4 bases at J, with 10 bases between the two ends. The CDR3 is 15 residues long. Written as DNA, the CDR3 is TGTGCCAGCAGCTTAGAAGCGTGGAGCACCGGGGAGCTGTTTTTT. Its protein product is CASSLEAWSTGELFF.

The chain recombines TRBV7-2 with TRBJ1-1; D gene uncertain. The germline CDR1 and CDR2 sequences are SGHTA and FQGNSA. The germline V and J ends were trimmed by 8 bases and 3 bases, with 16 bases remaining between them. The CDR3 totals 14 residues. The CDR3 region has the DNA TGTGCCAGCGCCACCTCGTGGGAGGACACTGAAGCTTTCTTT. Translation: CASATSWEDTEAFF.

The CDR3 sequence is CASSSRGPTEAFF. In nucleotides, the CDR3 is TGTGCCAGCAGCTCCAGGGGGCCGACGGAAGCTTTCTTT. The chain combines TRBV5-4 with TRBJ1-1; 8 nucleotides align to TRBD1. Per germline, CDR1 SGHNT and CDR2 YYREEE (reference sequence). The CDR3 is 13 residues long. V was clipped by 3 bases and J by 8 bases; unmatched bases: 6.

V gene TRBV28 combines with J gene TRBJ2-1, with D perhaps TRBD2 (5 bases). The CDR3 is 15 amino acids. Trimming removed 6 bases from V and 0 bases from J, with 12 bases in between. CDR1 is MDHEN and CDR2 is SYDVKM in the germline V gene. CDR3 amino acids: CASSRTGSSYNEQFF. The DNA of the CDR3 is TGTGCCAGCAGCCGGACTGGGAGCTCCTACAATGAGCAGTTCTTC.

The chain joins TRBV4-2 to TRBJ1-3; 10 bases agree with TRBD1. Losses at the gene ends were 0 bases for V and 3 bases for J; bases not matched to a gene: 5. The CDR3 contains 17 residues. The germline CDR1 and CDR2 sequences are LGHNA and YNFKEQ. The CDR3 is CASSQEGTGAGGNTIYF. The CDR3, as DNA: TGTGCCAGCAGCCAAGAGGGGACAGGGGCAGGTGGAAACACCATATATTTT.

The chain combines TRBV4-2 with TRBJ1-2, with a tentative D call TRBD1 (6 bases). This CDR3 contains 16 residues. CDR1 and CDR2 (germline): LGHNA, YNFKEQ. V lost 1 base, J lost 5 bases, and 17 bases lay in between. The CDR3 sequence is CASSQGEAAGDYGYTF. Written as DNA, the CDR3 is TGTGCCAGCAGCCAAGGGGAAGCAGCAGGGGATTATGGCTACACCTTC.

The chain joins TRBV7-9 to TRBJ1-3; tentatively, D is TRBD1 (6 bases). Deletions cut 1 base from V and 0 bases from J, with 7 bases between. The CDR3 sequence is 15 residues long. The V gene's germline CDR1 is SEHNR and CDR2 FQNEAQ (reference sequence). Here the CDR3 reads CASSLGGGSGNTIYF. In DNA form, the CDR3 reads TGTGCCAGCAGCTTAGGAGGGGGCTCTGGAAACACCATATATTTT.